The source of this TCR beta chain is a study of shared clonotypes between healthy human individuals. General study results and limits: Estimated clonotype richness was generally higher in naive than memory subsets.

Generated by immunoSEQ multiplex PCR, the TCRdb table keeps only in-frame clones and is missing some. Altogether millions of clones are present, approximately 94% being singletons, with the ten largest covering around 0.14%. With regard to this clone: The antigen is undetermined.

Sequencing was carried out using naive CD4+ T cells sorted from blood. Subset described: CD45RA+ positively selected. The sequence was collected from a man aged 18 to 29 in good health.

CDR3 in DNA: TGTGCCAGCATCCTGACTAGCGGGGCCTCCTACGAGCAGTACTTC. Translating gives CASILTSGASYEQYF. The chain links TRBV2 to TRBJ2-7; 11 nucleotides match TRBD2. With V trimmed by 7 bases and J by 0 bases, 5 bases remained unmatched. The CDR3 totals 15 residues. The germline V gene has CDR1 SNHLY and CDR2 FYNNEI. The whole variable domain, filled in from reference TRBV2 and TRBJ2-7, reads EPEVTQTPSHQVTQMGQEVILRCVPISNHLYFYWYRQILGQKVEFLVSFYNNEISEKSEIFDDQFSVERPDGSNFTLKIRSTKLEDSAMYFCASILTSGASYEQYFGPGTRLTVT.